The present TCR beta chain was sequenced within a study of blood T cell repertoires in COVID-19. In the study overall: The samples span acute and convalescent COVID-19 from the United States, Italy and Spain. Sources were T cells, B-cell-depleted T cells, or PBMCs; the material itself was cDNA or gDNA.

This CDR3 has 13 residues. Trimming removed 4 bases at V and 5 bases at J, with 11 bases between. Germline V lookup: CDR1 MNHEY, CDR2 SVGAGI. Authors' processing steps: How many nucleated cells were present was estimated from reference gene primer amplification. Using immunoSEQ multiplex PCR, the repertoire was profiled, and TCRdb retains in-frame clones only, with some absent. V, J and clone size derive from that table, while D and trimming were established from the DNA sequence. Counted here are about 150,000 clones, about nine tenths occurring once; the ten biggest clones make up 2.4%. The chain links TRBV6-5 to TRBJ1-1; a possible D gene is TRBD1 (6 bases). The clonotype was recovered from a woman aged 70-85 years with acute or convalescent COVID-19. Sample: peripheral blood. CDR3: CASSSYRATEAFF. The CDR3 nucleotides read TGTGCCAGCAGTTCATACAGGGCGACTGAAGCTTTCTTT.